The 15 T cell receptor beta chains listed next were all sequenced from one sample in a study of blood T cell repertoires in COVID-19. Generated by immunoSEQ multiplex PCR, the TCRdb table keeps only in-frame clones and is missing some. Of some 300,000 clones in the sample, approximately 86% were seen once. Material: PBMCs or T cells enriched from blood (not recorded which). Source of these receptors: a woman aged 25 to 39 who had recovered from COVID-19.

This rearrangement joins TRBV5-1 to TRBJ1-1, with 8 bases fitting TRBD1. The V segment lost 4 bases and the J segment 1 base; nucleotides outside the gene matches: 6. The germline V gene has CDR1 SGHRS and CDR2 YFSETQ. This CDR3 is 15 amino acids long. Here the CDR3 reads CASSRSGQGNTEAFF. The CDR3 region has the DNA TGCGCCAGCAGCCGGTCAGGACAGGGGAACACTGAAGCTTTCTTT.

The chain links TRBV4-3 to TRBJ1-2; 10 nucleotides line up with TRBD1. J gave up 7 bases and V 3 bases, and 11 bases lay outside the gene matches. The CDR3 consists of 16 residues. Per germline, CDR1 LGHNA and CDR2 YSLEER. The CDR3 region is CASSHAGTGERFGYTF. The CDR3 coding sequence is TGCGCCAGCAGCCATGCCGGGACAGGGGAGCGATTTGGCTACACCTTC.

This sequence joins TRBV5-1 and TRBJ1-1; D remains unclear. The CDR3 spans 13 residues. Germline lookup yields CDR1 SGHRS and CDR2 YFSETQ. V was clipped by 0 bases and J by 8 bases, with 11 bases between them. In nucleotides, the CDR3 is TGCGCCAGCAGCTTGGACCCAATGCGAGAAGCTTTCTTT. Protein product: CASSLDPMREAFF.

J is TRBJ1-2 and V is TRBV19; the D is unclear. The CDR3 spans 16 residues. The V end was cut by 5 bases, the J end by 4 bases, with 20 bases between. Germline V gives CDR1 LNHDA, CDR2 SQIVND (reference sequence). The CDR3 spells CASSPITGKPGYGYTF. As DNA, the CDR3 is TGTGCCAGTAGTCCCATTACCGGGAAGCCGGGCTATGGCTACACCTTC.

This clone was counted a single time. The chain links TRBV5-1 to TRBJ2-1, with 8 bases aligning to TRBD1. The length of the CDR3 is 13 residues. Germline-derived CDR1 and CDR2 are SGHRS and YFSETQ. With 4 bases clipped from V and 10 bases from J, the junction kept 7 bases outside the gene matches. CDR3 residues: CASSQGQGGEQFF. The DNA for the CDR3 is TGCGCCAGCAGCCAAGGACAGGGCGGCGAGCAGTTCTTC.

The J gene is TRBJ2-2, the V gene TRBV28; 9 positions match TRBD1. CDR3 size: 15 residues. The V gene end was trimmed by 6 bases and the J gene end by 7 bases; junction bases not matched to a gene: 9. CDR1 and CDR2 (germline): MDHEN, SYDVKM. The CDR3 protein is CASRNGQGLGGELFF. The CDR3 DNA sequence: TGTGCCAGCAGAAATGGACAGGGGTTGGGCGGGGAGCTGTTTTTT. The full variable domain, in which reference TRBV28 and TRBJ2-2 provide the parts outside the CDR3, is DVKVTQSSRYLVKRTGEKVFLECVQDMDHENMFWYRQDPGLGLRLIYFSYDVKMKEKGDIPEGYSVSREKKERFSLILESASTNQTSMYLCASRNGQGLGGELFFGEGSRLTVL.

The chain joins TRBV5-8 to TRBJ1-2; 7 nucleotides align to TRBD1. This CDR3 is 14 amino acids long. Germline V gene sequence: CDR1 SGHTS, CDR2 YDEGEE. V shed 3 bases, J shed 4 bases, and the junction held 6 bases outside the gene matches. The CDR3 DNA reads as TGTGCCAGCAGCTCGACAGGGAGGTTCTATGGCTACACCTTC. Its protein product is CASSSTGRFYGYTF.

V and J are TRBV28 and TRBJ2-1; 7 bases fit TRBD2. J lost 8 bases, V lost 6 bases, and 13 bases had no gene match. CDR1 is MDHEN, CDR2 SYDVKM, per germline. CDR3 length: 15 residues. For the CDR3, the DNA is TGTGCCAGCAGCCCGAGAGGGAGGGCCACCCATGAGCAGTTCTTC. Translation gives CASSPRGRATHEQFF.

The V and J genes are TRBV28 and TRBJ1-1; D unresolved. The V end lost 7 bases, the J end lost 0 bases, and 6 bases lay between the germline ends. The V gene's germline CDR1 is MDHEN and CDR2 SYDVKM. The CDR3 consists of 12 residues. The CDR3 reads CASNEVNTEAFF. The CDR3 DNA reads TGTGCCAGCAATGAGGTGAACACTGAAGCTTTCTTT.

This chain uses TRBV7-9 with TRBJ1-3; perhaps TRBD1 as D (5 bases). Deletions cut 1 base from V and 3 bases from J, with 10 bases between. This CDR3 has 15 residues. Germline V CDR1 and CDR2: SEHNR, FQNEAQ (reference sequence). Here the CDR3 reads CASSLGQGLGNTIYF. The CDR3 nucleotides read TGTGCCAGCAGCTTAGGGCAGGGTCTTGGAAACACCATATATTTT.

The chain is built from TRBV19 and TRBJ2-5, with D possibly being TRBD2 (5 bases). Trimming removed 6 bases from V and 1 base from J, with 18 bases in between. The germline gives CDR1 LNHDA, CDR2 SQIVND (reference sequence). CDR3 length equals 16 residues. The chain's CDR3 is CASRGWWSEGQETQYF. The CDR3 coding sequence is TGTGCCAGTAGAGGTTGGTGGTCAGAGGGCCAAGAGACCCAGTACTTC. Drawing the rest from reference TRBV19 and TRBJ2-5, the complete variable domain is DGGITQSPKYLFRKEGQNVTLSCEQNLNHDAMYWYRQDPGQGLRLIYYSQIVNDFQKGDIAEGYSVSREKKESFPLTVTSAQKNPTAFYLCASRGWWSEGQETQYFGPGTRLLVL.

The J gene is TRBJ1-3, the V gene TRBV27; a possible D gene is TRBD1 (6 bases). Germline-derived CDR1 and CDR2 are MNHEY and SMNVEV (reference sequence). The V end lost 6 bases, the J end lost 0 bases, and 9 bases lay between the germline ends. The CDR3 is 14 residues long. The CDR3 coding sequence is TGTGCCAGCAGAAGGACAGTCTCTGGAAACACCATATATTTT. Translating it yields CASRRTVSGNTIYF.

This chain links TRBV28 with TRBJ1-2, with D perhaps matching TRBD1 (5 bases). V lost 7 bases to trimming and J lost 4 bases, with 13 bases between them. The CDR3 is 13 residues long. Germline V lookup: CDR1 MDHEN, CDR2 SYDVKM. Here the CDR3 reads CASTPGIGYGYTF. The CDR3 DNA is TGTGCCAGCACCCCAGGGATAGGCTATGGCTACACCTTC.

V gene TRBV11-1 combines with J gene TRBJ1-1, with a tentative D call TRBD1 (6 bases). CDR3 length equals 15 residues. The V gene lost 6 bases and the J gene lost 0 bases, with 14 bases spanning the gap. Per germline, CDR1 SGHAT and CDR2 FQDESV (reference sequence). The CDR3 DNA reads as TGTGCCAGCAGTTCGGACAGAAACATGAACACTGAAGCTTTCTTT. It is translated as CASSSDRNMNTEAFF.

The chain employs TRBV5-1 and TRBJ2-5; D remains unclear. The CDR3 totals 13 residues. In germline, CDR1 is SGHRS, CDR2 YFSETQ. V was trimmed by 1 base and J by 2 bases, leaving 6 bases between them. The CDR3 loop reads CASSLPSQETQYF. In DNA form, the CDR3 reads TGCGCCAGCAGCTTGCCTAGTCAAGAGACCCAGTACTTC.